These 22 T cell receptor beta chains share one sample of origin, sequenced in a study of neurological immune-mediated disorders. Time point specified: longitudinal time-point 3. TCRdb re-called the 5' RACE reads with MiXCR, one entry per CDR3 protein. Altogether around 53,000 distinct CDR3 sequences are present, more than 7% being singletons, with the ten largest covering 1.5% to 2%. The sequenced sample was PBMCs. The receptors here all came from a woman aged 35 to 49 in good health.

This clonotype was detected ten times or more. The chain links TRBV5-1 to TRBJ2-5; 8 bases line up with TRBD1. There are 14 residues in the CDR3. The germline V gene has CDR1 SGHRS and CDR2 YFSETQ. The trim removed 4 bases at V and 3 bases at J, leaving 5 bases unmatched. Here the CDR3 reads CASSQGAGKETQYF. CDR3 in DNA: TGCGCCAGCAGCCAGGGGGCAGGGAAAGAGACCCAGTACTTC.

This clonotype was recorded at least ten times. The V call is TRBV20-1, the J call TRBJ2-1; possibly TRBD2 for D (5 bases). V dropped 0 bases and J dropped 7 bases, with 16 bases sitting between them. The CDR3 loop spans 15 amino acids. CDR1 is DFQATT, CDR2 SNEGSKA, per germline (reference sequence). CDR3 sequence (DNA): TGCAGTGCTAGAGATTCGCAGGCCCCGGGGAATGAGCAGTTCTTC. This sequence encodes CSARDSQAPGNEQFF.

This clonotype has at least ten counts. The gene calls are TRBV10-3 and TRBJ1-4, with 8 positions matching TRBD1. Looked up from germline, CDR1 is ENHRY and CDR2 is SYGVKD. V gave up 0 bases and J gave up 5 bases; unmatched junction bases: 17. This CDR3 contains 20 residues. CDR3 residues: CAISESNGQGIPPMNEKLFF. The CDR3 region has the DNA TGTGCCATCAGTGAGTCGAATGGACAGGGAATTCCCCCGATGAATGAAAAACTGTTTTTT.

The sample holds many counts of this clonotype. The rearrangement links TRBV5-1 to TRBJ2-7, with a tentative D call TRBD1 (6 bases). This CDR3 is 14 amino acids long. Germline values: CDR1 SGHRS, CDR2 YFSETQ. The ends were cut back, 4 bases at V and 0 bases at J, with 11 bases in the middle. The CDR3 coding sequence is TGCGCCAGCAGCGATACAGGGTCCTCCTACGAGCAGTACTTC. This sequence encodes CASSDTGSSYEQYF.

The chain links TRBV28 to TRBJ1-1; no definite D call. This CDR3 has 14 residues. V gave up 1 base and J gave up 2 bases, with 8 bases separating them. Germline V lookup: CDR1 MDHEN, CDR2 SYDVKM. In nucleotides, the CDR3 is TGTGCCAGCAGTTTATACAGAGATAACACTGAAGCTTTCTTT. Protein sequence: CASSLYRDNTEAFF. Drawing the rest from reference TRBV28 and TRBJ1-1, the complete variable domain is DVKVTQSSRYLVKRTGEKVFLECVQDMDHENMFWYRQDPGLGLRLIYFSYDVKMKEKGDIPEGYSVSREKKERFSLILESASTNQTSMYLCASSLYRDNTEAFFGQGTRLTVV.

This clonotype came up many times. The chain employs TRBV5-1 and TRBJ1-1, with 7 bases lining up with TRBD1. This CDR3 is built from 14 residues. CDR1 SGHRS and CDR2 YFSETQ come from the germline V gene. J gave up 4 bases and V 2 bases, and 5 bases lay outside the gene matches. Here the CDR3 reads CASSLSGGPTEAFF. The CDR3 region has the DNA TGCGCCAGCAGCTTATCAGGGGGGCCCACTGAAGCTTTCTTT.

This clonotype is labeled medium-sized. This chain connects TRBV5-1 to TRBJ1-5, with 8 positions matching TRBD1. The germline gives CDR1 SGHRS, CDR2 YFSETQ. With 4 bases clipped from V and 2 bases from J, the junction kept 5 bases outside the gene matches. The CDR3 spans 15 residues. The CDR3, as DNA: TGCGCCAGCAGCCAAACGACAGGGGGCAATCAGCCCCAGCATTTT. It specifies CASSQTTGGNQPQHF.

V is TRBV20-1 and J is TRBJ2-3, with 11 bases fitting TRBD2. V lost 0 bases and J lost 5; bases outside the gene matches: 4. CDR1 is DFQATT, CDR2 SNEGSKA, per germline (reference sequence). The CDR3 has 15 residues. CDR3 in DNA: TGCAGTGCTAGAGAACTAGCGGGGGCTAGAGATACGCAGTATTTT. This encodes CSARELAGARDTQYF.

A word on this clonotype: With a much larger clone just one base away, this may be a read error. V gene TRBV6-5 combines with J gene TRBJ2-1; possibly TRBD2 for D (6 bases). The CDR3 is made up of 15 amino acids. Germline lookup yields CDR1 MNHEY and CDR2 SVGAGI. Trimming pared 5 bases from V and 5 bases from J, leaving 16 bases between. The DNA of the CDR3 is TGTGCCAGCAGTCCCTGGCGGGATGGAGACAATGAGCAGTTCTTC. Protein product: CASSPWRDGDNEQFF.

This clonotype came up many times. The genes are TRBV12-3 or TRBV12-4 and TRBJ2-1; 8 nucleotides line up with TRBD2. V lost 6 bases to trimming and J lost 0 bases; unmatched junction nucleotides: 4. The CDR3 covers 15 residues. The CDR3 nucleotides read TGTGCCAGCAGCCGGGGGGGGAGCTCCTACAATGAGCAGTTCTTC. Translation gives CASSRGGSSYNEQFF.

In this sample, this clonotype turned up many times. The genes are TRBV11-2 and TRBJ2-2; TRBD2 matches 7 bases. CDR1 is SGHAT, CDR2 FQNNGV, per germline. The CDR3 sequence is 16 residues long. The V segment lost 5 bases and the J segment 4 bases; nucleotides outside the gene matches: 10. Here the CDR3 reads CASSPSSGPITGELFF. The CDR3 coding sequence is TGTGCCAGCAGCCCATCTAGCGGACCTATCACCGGGGAGCTGTTTTTT.

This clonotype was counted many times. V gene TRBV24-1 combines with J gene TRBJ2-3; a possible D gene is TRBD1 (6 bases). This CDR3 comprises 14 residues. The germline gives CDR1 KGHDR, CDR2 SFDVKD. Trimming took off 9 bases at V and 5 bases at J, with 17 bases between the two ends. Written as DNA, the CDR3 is TGTGCCACCTCGGGGACACATCAAGTAGATACGCAGTATTTT. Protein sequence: CATSGTHQVDTQYF.

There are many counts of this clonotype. CDR3 in amino acids: CATSDPGTGGNIQYF. The CDR3 nucleotides read TGTGCCACCAGTGACCCGGGGACGGGCGGAAACATTCAGTACTTC. The rearrangement links TRBV24-1 to TRBJ2-4, with D perhaps given as TRBD1 or TRBD2 (5 bases each). Germline V lookup: CDR1 KGHDR, CDR2 SFDVKD. V lost 4 bases to trimming and J lost 6 bases, with 15 bases between them. CDR3 size: 15 residues.

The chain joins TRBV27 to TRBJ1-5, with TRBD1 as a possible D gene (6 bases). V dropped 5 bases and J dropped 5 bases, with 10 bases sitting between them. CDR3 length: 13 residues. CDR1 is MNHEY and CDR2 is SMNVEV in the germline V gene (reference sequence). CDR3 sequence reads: CASSPGAYQPQHF. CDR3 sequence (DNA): TGTGCCAGCAGTCCAGGGGCCTATCAGCCCCAGCATTTT.

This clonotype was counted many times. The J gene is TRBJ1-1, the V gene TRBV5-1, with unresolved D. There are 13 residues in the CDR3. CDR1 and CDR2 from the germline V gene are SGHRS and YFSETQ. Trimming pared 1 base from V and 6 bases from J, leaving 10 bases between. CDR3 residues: CASSLREEAEAFF. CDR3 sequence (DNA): TGCGCCAGCAGCTTGCGGGAGGAGGCTGAAGCTTTCTTT. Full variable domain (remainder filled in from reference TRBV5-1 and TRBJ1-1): KAGVTQTPRYLIKTRGQQVTLSCSPISGHRSVSWYQQTPGQGLQFLFEYFSETQRNKGNFPGRFSGRQFSNSRSEMNVSTLELGDSALYLCASSLREEAEAFFGQGTRLTVV.

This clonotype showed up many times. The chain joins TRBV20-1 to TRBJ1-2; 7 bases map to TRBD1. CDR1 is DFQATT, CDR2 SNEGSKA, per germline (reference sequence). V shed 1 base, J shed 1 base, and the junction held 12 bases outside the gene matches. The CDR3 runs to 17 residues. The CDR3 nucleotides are TGCAGTGCTAGAGTCACCCCGGGACAGAATGTTAACTATGGCTACACCTTC. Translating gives CSARVTPGQNVNYGYTF.

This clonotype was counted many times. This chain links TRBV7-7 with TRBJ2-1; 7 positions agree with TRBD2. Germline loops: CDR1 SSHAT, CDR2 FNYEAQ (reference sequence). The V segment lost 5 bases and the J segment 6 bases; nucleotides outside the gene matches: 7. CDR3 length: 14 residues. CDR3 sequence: CASSTQPGGNEQFF. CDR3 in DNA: TGTGCCAGCAGCACCCAACCGGGAGGCAATGAGCAGTTCTTC.

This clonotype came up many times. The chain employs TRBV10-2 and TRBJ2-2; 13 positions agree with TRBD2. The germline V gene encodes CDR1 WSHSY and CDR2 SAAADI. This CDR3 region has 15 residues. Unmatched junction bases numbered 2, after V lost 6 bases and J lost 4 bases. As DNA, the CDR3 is TGCGCCAGCAGAGGACTAGCGGGGGTCACCGGGGAGCTGTTTTTT. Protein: CASRGLAGVTGELFF.

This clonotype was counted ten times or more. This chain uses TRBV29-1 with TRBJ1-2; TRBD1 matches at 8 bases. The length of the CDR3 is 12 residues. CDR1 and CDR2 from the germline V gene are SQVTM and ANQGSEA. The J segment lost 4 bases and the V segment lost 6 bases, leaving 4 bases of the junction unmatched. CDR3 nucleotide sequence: TGCAGCGTGGACAGGGTGGGCTATGGCTACACCTTC. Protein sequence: CSVDRVGYGYTF.

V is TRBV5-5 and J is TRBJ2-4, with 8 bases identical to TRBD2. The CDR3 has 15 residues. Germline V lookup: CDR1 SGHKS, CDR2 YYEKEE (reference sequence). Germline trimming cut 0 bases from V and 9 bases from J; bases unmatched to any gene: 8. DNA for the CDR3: TGTGCCAGCAGCTTGGGGGGGACTAGTTTACTCATTCAGTACTTC. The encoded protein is CASSLGGTSLLIQYF.

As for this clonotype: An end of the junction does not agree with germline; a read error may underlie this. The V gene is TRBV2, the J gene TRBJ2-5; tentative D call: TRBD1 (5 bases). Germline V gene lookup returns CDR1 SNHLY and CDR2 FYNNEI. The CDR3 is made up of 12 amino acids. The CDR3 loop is CASRLQAETRYF. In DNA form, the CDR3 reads TGTGCCAGCAGACTACAGGCGGAGACCCGGTACTTC.

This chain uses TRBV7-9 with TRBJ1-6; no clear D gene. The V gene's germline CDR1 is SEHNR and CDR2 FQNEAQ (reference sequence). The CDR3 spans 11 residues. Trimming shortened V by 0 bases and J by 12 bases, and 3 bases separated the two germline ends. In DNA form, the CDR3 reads TGTGCCAGCAGCTTAGCACAACCCCTCCACTTT. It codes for CASSLAQPLHF.